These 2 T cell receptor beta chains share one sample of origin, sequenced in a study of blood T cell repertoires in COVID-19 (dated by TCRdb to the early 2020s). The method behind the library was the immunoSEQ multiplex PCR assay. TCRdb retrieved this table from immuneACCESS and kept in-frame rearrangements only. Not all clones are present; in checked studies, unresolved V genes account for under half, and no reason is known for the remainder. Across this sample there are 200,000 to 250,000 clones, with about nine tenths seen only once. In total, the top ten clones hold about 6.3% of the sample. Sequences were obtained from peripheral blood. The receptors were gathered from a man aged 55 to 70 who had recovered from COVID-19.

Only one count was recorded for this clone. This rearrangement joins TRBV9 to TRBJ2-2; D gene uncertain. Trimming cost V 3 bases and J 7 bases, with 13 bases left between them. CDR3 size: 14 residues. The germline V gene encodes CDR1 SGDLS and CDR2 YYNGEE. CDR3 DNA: TGTGCCAGCAGCGCCTTTCTTCGAGGCGGGGAGCTGTTTTTT. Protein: CASSAFLRGGELFF.

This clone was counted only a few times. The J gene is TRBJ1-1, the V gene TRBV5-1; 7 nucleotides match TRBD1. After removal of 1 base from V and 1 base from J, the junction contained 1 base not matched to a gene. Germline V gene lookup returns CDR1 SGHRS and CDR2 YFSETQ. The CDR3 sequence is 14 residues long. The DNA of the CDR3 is TGCGCCAGCAGCTTGCAGGGGGGGAACACTGAAGCTTTCTTT. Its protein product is CASSLQGGNTEAFF. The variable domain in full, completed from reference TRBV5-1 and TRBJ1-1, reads KAGVTQTPRYLIKTRGQQVTLSCSPISGHRSVSWYQQTPGQGLQFLFEYFSETQRNKGNFPGRFSGRQFSNSRSEMNVSTLELGDSALYLCASSLQGGNTEAFFGQGTRLTVV.